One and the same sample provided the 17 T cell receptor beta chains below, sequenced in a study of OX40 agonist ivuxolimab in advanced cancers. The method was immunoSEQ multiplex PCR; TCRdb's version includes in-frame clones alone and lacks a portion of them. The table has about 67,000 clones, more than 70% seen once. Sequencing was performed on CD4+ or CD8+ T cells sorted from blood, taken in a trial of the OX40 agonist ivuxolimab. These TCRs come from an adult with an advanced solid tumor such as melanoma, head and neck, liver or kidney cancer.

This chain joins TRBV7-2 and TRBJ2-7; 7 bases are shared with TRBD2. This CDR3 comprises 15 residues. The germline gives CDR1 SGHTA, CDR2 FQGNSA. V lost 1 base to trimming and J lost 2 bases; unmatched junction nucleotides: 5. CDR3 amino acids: CASSLVFSGTYEQYF. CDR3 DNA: TGTGCCAGCAGCTTAGTGTTCAGCGGGACCTACGAGCAGTACTTC.

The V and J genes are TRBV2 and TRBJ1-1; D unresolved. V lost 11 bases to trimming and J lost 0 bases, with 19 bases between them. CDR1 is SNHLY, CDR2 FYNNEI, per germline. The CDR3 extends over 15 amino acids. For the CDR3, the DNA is TGTGCCTCCCAGGATTGGGAGGTTGTGAACACTGAAGCTTTCTTT. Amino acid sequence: CASQDWEVVNTEAFF.

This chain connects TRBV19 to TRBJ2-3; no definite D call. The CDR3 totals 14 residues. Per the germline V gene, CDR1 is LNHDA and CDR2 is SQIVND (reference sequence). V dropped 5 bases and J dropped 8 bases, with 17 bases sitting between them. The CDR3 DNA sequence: TGTGCCAGTAGTTTACCCGTCCGGGCGAGTACGCAGTATTTT. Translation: CASSLPVRASTQYF.

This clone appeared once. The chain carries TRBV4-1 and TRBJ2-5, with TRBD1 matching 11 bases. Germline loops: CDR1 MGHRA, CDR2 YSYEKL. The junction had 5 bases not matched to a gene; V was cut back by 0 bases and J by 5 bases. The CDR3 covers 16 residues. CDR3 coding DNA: TGCGCCAGCAGCCAAGACAGGACAGGGGGCTGGGAGACCCAGTACTTC. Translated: CASSQDRTGGWETQYF.

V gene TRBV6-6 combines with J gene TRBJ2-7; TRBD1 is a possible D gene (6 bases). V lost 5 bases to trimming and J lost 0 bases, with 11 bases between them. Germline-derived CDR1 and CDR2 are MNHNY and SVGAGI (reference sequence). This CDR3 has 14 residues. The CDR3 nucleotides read TGTGCCAGCAGTACAGGGATGTCCTCCTACGAGCAGTACTTC. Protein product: CASSTGMSSYEQYF.

DNA of the CDR3: TGTGCCAGCACCTCAGGGGGCGAAGGCTACACCTTC. Translating it yields CASTSGGEGYTF. This rearrangement joins TRBV27 to TRBJ1-2, with 8 bases matching TRBD1. The J segment lost 8 bases and the V segment lost 7 bases, leaving 6 bases of the junction unmatched. Germline CDR1 MNHEY, CDR2 SMNVEV (reference sequence). The CDR3 covers 12 residues.

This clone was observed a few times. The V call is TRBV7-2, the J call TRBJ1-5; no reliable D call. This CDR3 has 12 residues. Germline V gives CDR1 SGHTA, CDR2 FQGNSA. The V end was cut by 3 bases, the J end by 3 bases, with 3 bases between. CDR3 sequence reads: CASSFNNQPQHF. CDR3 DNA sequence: TGTGCCAGCAGCTTCAACAATCAGCCCCAGCATTTT.

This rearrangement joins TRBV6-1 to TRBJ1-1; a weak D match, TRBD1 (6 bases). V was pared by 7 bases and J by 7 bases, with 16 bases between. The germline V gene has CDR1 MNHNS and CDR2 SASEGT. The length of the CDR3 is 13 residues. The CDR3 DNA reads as TGTGCCAGCACAAGGACAGACTTCTTTGAAGCTTTCTTT. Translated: CASTRTDFFEAFF.

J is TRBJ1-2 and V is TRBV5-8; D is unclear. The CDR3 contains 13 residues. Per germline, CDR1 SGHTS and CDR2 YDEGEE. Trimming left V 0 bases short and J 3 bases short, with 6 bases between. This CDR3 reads CASSLVQDYGYTF. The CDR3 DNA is TGTGCCAGCAGCTTGGTGCAGGACTATGGCTACACCTTC.

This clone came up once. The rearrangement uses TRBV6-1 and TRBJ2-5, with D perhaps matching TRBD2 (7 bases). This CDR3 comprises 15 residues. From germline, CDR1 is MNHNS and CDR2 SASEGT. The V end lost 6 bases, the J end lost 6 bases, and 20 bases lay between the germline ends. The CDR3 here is CASRDWGGDKQTQYF. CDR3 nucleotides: TGTGCCAGCAGGGATTGGGGGGGGGACAAACAGACCCAGTACTTC.

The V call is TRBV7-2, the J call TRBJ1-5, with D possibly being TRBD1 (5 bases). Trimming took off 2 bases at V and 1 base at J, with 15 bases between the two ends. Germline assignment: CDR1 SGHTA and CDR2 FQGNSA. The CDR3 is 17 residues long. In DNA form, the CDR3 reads TGTGCCAGCAGCTTAACGGGGGGAAAGTTGAGCAATCAGCCCCAGCATTTT. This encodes CASSLTGGKLSNQPQHF.

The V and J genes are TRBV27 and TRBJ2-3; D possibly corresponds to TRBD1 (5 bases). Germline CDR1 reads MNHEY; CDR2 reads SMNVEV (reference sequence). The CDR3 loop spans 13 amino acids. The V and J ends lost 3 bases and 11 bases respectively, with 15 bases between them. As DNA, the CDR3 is TGTGCCAGCAGTTTTGAACAGGTAGCAAAGCAGTATTTT. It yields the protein CASSFEQVAKQYF.

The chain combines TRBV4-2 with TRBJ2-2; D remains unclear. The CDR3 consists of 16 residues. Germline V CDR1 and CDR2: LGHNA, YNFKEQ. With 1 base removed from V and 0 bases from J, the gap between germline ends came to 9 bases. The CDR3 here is CASSQASGANTGELFF. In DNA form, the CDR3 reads TGTGCCAGCAGCCAAGCTTCAGGCGCGAACACCGGGGAGCTGTTTTTT.

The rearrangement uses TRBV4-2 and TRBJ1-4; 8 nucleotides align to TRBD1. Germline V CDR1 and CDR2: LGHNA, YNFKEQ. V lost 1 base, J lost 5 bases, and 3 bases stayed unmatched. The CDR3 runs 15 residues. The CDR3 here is CASSQGDRGNEKLFF. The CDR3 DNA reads TGTGCCAGCAGCCAAGGAGACAGGGGAAATGAAAAACTGTTTTTT.

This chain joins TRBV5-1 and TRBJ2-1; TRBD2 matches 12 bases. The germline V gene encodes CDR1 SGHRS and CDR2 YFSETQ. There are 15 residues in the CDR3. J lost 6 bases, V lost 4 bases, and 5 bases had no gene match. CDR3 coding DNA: TGCGCCAGCAGCCTAGCGGGGGGGCCGAGCAATGAGCAGTTCTTC. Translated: CASSLAGGPSNEQFF.

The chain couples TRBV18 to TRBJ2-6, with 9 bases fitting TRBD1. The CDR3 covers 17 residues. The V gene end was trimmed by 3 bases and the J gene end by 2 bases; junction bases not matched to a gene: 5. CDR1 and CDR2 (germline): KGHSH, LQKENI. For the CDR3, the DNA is TGTGCCAGCTCACCCGGACAGGGGAGAGCTGGGGCCAACGTCCTGACTTTC. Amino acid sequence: CASSPGQGRAGANVLTF.

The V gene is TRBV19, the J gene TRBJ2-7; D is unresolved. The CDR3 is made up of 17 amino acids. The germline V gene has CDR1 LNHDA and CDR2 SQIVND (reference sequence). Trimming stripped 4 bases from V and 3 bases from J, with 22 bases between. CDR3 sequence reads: CASSRFRLGSMIYEQYF. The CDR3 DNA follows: TGTGCCAGTAGTAGATTTCGGCTCGGCAGTATGATCTACGAGCAGTACTTC.